This T cell receptor beta chain was retrieved from a study of T cells expressing NK-cell markers. General study points: There remained a lack of clarity about HCMV specificity of expanded NKG2C+ T cell clones. Dominant NKG2C+ clonotypes were found to form roughly 1.0-7.5% of CD8+ T cells in roughly 6 donors.

The authors made TCR beta cDNA libraries by 5'RACE template switching. This switching added a universal primer site and UMIs. TCRdb re-called the 5' RACE reads, yielding one record per CDR3 amino acid sequence without DNA. This sample's table reports 140,000 to 150,000 distinct CDR3 sequences. Per germline, CDR1 MGHRA and CDR2 YSYEKL. This CDR3 region has 15 residues. As to this clonotype: No antigen is known for it.

Sample: blood T cells: a sorted CD56 or NKG2C T cell subset, CD4+ or CD8+ T cells, or bulk PBMC T cells (not recorded which). The rearrangement uses TRBV4-1 and TRBJ2-5; TCRdb gives TRBD1 as the D gene, but with no DNA this cannot be confirmed. This receptor was identified in a man aged 18 to 35 in good health. CDR3 loop: CASSHLTGPQETQYF.